This TCR beta chain originates from a study of identical twins. The CDR3 loop spans 17 amino acids. V lost 6 bases and J lost 3, with 23 bases in between. Using its own MiXCR run on the 5' RACE reads, TCRdb lists one record per CDR3 protein. The sample shows approximately 630,000 distinct CDR3 sequences, about 7% of them seen only once. The data also belong to a second study, concerning yellow fever vaccine responses in identical twins.

Material: PBMCs. This sequence joins TRBV12-3 or TRBV12-4 and TRBJ2-5; possibly TRBD1 for D (5 bases). The sequence was obtained from a woman younger than 35 in good health. CDR3 residues: CASSPYGRAFGKETQYF. The CDR3 bases are TGTGCCAGCAGCCCCTACGGCAGGGCATTTGGGAAAGAGACCCAGTACTTC.